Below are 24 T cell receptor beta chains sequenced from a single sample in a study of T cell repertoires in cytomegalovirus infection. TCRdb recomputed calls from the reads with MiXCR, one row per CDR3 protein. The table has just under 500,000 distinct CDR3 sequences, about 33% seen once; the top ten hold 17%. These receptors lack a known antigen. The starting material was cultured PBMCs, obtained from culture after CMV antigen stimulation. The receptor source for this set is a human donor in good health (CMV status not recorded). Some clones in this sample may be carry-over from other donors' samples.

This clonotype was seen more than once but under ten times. The CDR3: CASSFLWSTDTQYF. In DNA form, the CDR3 reads TGTGCCAGCAGCTTTTTGTGGAGCACAGATACGCAGTATTTT. The chain is built from TRBV7-2 and TRBJ2-3; D is undetermined. The CDR3 sequence is 14 residues long. V was pared by 3 bases and J by 0 bases, with 7 bases between. CDR1 is SGHTA and CDR2 is FQGNSA in the germline V gene.

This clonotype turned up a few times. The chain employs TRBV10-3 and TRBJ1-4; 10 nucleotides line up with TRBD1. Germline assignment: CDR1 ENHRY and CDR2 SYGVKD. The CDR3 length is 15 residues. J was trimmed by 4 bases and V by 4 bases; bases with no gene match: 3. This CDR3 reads CAISGTGGGNEKLFF. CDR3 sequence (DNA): TGTGCCATCAGTGGGACAGGGGGAGGTAATGAAAAACTGTTTTTT.

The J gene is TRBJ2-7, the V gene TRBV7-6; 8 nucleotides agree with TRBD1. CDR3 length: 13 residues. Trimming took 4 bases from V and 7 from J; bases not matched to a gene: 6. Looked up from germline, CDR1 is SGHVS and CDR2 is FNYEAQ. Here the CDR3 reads CASSSTDRVEQYV. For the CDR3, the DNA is TGTGCCAGCAGCTCAACGGACAGGGTAGAGCAGTACGTC.

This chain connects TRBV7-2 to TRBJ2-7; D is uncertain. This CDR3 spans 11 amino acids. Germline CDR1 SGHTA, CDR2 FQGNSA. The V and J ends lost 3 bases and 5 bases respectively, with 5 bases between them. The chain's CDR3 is CASSLIDEQYF. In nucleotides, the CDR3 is TGTGCCAGCAGCTTGATCGACGAGCAGTACTTC.

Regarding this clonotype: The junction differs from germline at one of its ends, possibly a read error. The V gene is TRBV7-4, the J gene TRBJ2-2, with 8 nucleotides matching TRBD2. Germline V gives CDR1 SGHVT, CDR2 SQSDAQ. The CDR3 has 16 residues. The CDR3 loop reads CASSWLLAVNTGEQFF. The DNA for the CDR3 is TGTGCCAGCAGCTGGCTACTAGCGGTGAACACCGGGGAGCAGTTTTTT.

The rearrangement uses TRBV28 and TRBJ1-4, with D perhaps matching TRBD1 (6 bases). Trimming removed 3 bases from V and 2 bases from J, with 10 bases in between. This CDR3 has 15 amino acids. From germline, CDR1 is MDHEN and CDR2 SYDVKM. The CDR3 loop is CASSFSGATNEKLFF. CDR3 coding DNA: TGTGCCAGCAGTTTTTCGGGGGCCACTAATGAAAAACTGTTTTTT.

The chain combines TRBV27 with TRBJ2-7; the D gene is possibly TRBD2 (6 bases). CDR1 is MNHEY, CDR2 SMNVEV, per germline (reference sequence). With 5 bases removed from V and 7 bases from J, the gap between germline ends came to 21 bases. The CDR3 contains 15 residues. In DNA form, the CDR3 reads TGTGCCAGCAGTCCGGATCGTCGCGGGGTCATAGAGCAGTACGTC. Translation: CASSPDRRGVIEQYV.

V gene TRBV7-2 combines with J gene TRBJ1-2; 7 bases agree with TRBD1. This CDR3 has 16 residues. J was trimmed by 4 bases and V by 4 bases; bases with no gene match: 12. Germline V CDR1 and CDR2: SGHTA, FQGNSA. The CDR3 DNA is TGTGCCAGCAGCTCCAACCCAATCCGGGACAGCTATGGCTACACCTTC. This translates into CASSSNPIRDSYGYTF.

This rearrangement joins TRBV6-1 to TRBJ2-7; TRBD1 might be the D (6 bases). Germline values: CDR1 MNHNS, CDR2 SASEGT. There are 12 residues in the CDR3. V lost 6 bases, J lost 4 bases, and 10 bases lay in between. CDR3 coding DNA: TGTGCCAGCAGAATAGGACAGTACGAGCAGTACGTC. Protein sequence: CASRIGQYEQYV.

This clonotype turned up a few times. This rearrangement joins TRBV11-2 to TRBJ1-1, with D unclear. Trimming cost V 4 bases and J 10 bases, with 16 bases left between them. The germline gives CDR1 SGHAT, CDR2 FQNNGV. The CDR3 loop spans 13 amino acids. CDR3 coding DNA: TGTGCCAGCAGCTCTGGGATTAGTTGGGTAGCTTTCTTT. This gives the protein CASSSGISWVAFF.

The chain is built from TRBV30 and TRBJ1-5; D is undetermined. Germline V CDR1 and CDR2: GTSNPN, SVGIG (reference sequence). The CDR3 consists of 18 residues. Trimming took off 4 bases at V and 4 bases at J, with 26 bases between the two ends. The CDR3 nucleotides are TGTGCCTGGAAGGAAGCCGCGGACGATTCAGGCATGAATCAGCCCCAGCATTTT. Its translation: CAWKEAADDSGMNQPQHF.

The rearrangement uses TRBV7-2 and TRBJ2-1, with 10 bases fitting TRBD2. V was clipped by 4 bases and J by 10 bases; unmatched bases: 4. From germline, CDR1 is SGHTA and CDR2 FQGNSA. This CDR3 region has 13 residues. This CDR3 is CASSSTTSGEQFF. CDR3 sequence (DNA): TGTGCCAGCAGCTCGACGACTAGCGGGGAGCAGTTCTTC.

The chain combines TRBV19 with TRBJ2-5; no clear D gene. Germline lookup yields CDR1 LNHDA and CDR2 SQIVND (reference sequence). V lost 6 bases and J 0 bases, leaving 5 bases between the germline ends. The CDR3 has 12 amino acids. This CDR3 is CASRGYQETQYF. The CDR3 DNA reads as TGTGCCAGTAGAGGGTACCAAGAGACCCAGTACTTC.

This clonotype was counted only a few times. CDR3 amino acids: CASRTELRTDTQYF. The DNA of the CDR3 is TGCGCCAGCCGGACGGAGCTACGCACAGATACGCAGTATTTT. The rearrangement joins TRBV5-1 to TRBJ2-3; no clear D. Per the germline V gene, CDR1 is SGHRS and CDR2 is YFSETQ. Trimming removed 7 bases at V and 1 base at J, with 13 bases between. The CDR3 is 14 residues long.

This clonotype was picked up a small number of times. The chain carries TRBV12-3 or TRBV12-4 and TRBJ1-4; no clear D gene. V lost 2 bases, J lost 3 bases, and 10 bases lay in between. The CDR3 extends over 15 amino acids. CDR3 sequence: CASSLLGGANEKLFF. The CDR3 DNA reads TGTGCCAGCAGTTTACTCGGTGGCGCTAATGAAAAACTGTTTTTT.

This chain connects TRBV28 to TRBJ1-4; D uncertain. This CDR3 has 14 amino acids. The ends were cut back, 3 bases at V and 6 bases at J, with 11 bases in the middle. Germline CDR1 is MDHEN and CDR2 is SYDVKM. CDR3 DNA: TGTGCCAGCAGTTTTTCGTTCCAGGATGAAAAACTGTTTTTT. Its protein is CASSFSFQDEKLFF.

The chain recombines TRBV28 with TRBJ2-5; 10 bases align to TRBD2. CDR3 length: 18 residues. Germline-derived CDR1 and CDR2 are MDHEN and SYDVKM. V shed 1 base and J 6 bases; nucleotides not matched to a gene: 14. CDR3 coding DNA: TGTGCCAGCAGTTTATTGGGTGGTAGCGGGAGGAACGGGAAGACCCAGTACTTC. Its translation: CASSLLGGSGRNGKTQYF. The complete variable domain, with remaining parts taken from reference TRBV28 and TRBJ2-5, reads DVKVTQSSRYLVKRTGEKVFLECVQDMDHENMFWYRQDPGLGLRLIYFSYDVKMKEKGDIPEGYSVSREKKERFSLILESASTNQTSMYLCASSLLGGSGRNGKTQYFGPGTRLLVL.

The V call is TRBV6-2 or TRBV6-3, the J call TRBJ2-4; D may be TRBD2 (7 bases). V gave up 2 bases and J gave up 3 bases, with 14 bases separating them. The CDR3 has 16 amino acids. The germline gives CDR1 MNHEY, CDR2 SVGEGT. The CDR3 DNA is TGTGCCAGCAGTTACGCGGGGGACATCCGCAAAAACATTCAGTACTTC. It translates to CASSYAGDIRKNIQYF.

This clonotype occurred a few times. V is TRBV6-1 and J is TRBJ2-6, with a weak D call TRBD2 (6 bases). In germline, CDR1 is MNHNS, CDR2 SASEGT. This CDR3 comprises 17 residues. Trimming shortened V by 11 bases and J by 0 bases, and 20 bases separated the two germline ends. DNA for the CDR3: TGTGCCTCACGGGGGAGACCGAATATCTCTGGGGCCAACGTCCTGACTTTC. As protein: CASRGRPNISGANVLTF.

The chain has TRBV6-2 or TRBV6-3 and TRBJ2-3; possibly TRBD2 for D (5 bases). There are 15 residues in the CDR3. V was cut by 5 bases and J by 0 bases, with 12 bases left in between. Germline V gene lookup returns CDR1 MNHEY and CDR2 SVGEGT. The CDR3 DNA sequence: TGTGCCAGCAGTGAAGAGCAGCGGAGCACAGATACGCAGTATTTT. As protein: CASSEEQRSTDTQYF.

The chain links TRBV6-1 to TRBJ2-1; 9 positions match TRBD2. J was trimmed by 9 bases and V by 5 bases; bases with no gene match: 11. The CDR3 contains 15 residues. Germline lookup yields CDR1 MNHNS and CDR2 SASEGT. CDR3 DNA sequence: TGTGCCAGCAGTCCAAGGGCTAGCGGGAAAGGTGAGCAGTTCTTC. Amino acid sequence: CASSPRASGKGEQFF.

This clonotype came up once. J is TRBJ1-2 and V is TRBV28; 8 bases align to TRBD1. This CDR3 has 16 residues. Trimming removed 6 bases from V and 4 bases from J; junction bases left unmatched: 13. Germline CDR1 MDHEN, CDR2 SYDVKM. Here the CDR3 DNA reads TGTGCCAGCAGCCCGACAGGGGATACTTCTCTCTATGGCTACACCTTC. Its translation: CASSPTGDTSLYGYTF.

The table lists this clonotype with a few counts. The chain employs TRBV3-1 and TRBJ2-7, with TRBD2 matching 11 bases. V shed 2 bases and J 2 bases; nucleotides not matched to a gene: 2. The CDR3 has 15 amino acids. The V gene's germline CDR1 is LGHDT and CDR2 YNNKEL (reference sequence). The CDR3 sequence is CASSQLAGGAYEQYF. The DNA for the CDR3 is TGTGCCAGCAGCCAACTAGCGGGAGGTGCCTACGAGCAGTACTTC.

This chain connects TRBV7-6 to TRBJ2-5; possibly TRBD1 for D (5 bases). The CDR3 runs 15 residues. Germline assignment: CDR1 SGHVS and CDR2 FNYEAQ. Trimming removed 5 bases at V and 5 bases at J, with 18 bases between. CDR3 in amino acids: CASSLGRSTRETQYF. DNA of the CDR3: TGTGCCAGCAGCCTGGGGCGGTCAACTCGGGAGACCCAGTACTTC.